Shown below are 30 T cell receptor beta chains from a single sample sequenced in a study of CD8 T cells in Susac syndrome. Reverse transcription used about 0.45 to 1 ug RNA and random hexamers. TCRdb fed the immunoSEQ multiplex PCR reads into MiXCR, producing one record per CDR3 protein. Found here are 70,000 to 95,000 distinct CDR3 sequences, approximately 93% of them singletons; the top ten hold roughly 0.97%. Material for sequencing was CD8+ T cells from PBMCs. The receptors were gathered from a human donor with Susac syndrome.

This chain connects TRBV12-3 or TRBV12-4 to TRBJ1-5; D remains unclear. CDR3 size: 15 residues. Trimming shortened V by 4 bases and J by 0 bases, and 10 bases separated the two germline ends. This CDR3 is CASSSVGSSNQPQHF. CDR3 nucleotides: TGTGCCAGCAGTTCGGTTGGCAGTAGCAATCAGCCCCAGCATTTT.

The chain employs TRBV30 and TRBJ1-5; no clear D gene. The CDR3 covers 12 residues. CDR1 is GTSNPN, CDR2 SVGIG, per germline (reference sequence). Deletions cut 1 base from V and 6 bases from J, with 7 bases between. DNA of the CDR3: TGTGCCTGGAGTGGAGGGAGTCAGCCCCAGCATTTT. Its protein product is CAWSGGSQPQHF.

This clonotype appeared a single time. V usage is TRBV30 and J usage is TRBJ2-3; D gene uncertain. The ends were cut back, 1 base at V and 10 bases at J, with 9 bases in the middle. This CDR3 is built from 11 residues. The V gene's germline CDR1 is GTSNPN and CDR2 SVGIG (reference sequence). The DNA for the CDR3 is TGTGCCTGGAGTGAAGGTAGCTCGCAGTATTTT. This translates into CAWSEGSSQYF.

V gene TRBV20-1 combines with J gene TRBJ2-7, with unresolved D. Trimming removed 5 bases from V and 0 bases from J, with 17 bases in between. The V gene's germline CDR1 is DFQATT and CDR2 SNEGSKA (reference sequence). This CDR3 has 15 residues. CDR3 in amino acids: CSAGYSEPFSYEQYF. Written as DNA, the CDR3 is TGCAGTGCTGGCTACTCCGAACCTTTCTCCTACGAGCAGTACTTC.

The chain combines TRBV29-1 with TRBJ2-4; the D call may be TRBD1 or TRBD2 (6 bases each). Germline V gene sequence: CDR1 SQVTM, CDR2 ANQGSEA. Trimming took 5 bases from V and 0 from J, leaving 20 bases between them. This CDR3 contains 17 residues. The CDR3 loop reads CSVKGGQPPLAKNIQYF. In nucleotides, the CDR3 is TGCAGCGTTAAAGGGGGGCAGCCGCCTCTAGCCAAAAACATTCAGTACTTC.

The chain links TRBV28 to TRBJ2-2, with a possible D match to TRBD2 (5 bases). Trimming cost V 1 base and J 3 bases, with 6 bases left between them. Germline CDR1 and CDR2: MDHEN and SYDVKM. CDR3 length: 14 residues. The CDR3 DNA sequence: TGTGCCAGCAGTTTATTTAGCGACACCGGGGAGCTGTTTTTT. The encoded protein is CASSLFSDTGELFF.

The genes are TRBV13 and TRBJ2-7; D gene unclear. Germline V gives CDR1 PRHDT, CDR2 FYEKMQ (reference sequence). Trimming removed 5 bases from V and 4 bases from J, with 15 bases in between. The CDR3 length is 14 residues. CDR3 protein: CASSPINSEYEQYF. CDR3 sequence (DNA): TGTGCCAGCAGCCCCATTAACTCGGAGTACGAGCAGTACTTC.

This chain's CDR3 is CSAETTAYNTEAFF. CDR3 coding DNA: TGCAGTGCTGAGACGACAGCCTACAACACTGAAGCTTTCTTT. V usage is TRBV20-1 and J usage is TRBJ1-1; a weak D match, TRBD1 (5 bases). There are 14 residues in the CDR3. Germline values: CDR1 DFQATT, CDR2 SNEGSKA (reference sequence). The V and J ends lost 5 bases and 2 bases respectively, with 15 bases between them.

The chain recombines TRBV29-1 with TRBJ1-2, with a possible D match to TRBD1 (6 bases). The CDR3 totals 13 residues. V was shortened by 5 bases and J by 0 bases, with 10 bases between the two germline ends. Germline assignment: CDR1 SQVTM and CDR2 ANQGSEA. The CDR3 nucleotides read TGCAGCGTTACGACAGGCCCTAACTATGGCTACACCTTC. Encoded protein: CSVTTGPNYGYTF.

This chain joins TRBV27 and TRBJ2-5, with D maybe TRBD2 (5 bases). The CDR3 totals 14 residues. Germline CDR1 and CDR2: MNHEY and SMNVEV (reference sequence). V shed 1 base and J shed 5 bases, with 11 bases lying between them. The CDR3 reads CASSLWWTGETQYF. CDR3 coding DNA: TGTGCCAGCAGTTTATGGTGGACGGGGGAGACCCAGTACTTC.

The chain combines TRBV20-1 with TRBJ2-7; weak D call: TRBD1 (6 bases). Germline-derived CDR1 and CDR2 are DFQATT and SNEGSKA (reference sequence). This CDR3 is built from 13 residues. The V gene lost 5 bases and the J gene lost 5 bases, with 16 bases spanning the gap. CDR3 region: CSAFTAGADEQYF. In nucleotides, the CDR3 is TGCAGTGCTTTTACGGCAGGGGCCGACGAGCAGTACTTC.

The chain uses TRBV7-9 and TRBJ1-2; D is perhaps TRBD1 (5 bases). Germline V gene lookup returns CDR1 SEHNR and CDR2 FQNEAQ (reference sequence). The CDR3 runs to 16 residues. The V and J ends lost 5 bases and 5 bases respectively, with 21 bases between them. The CDR3 nucleotides read TGTGCCAGCAGCAAGGACACAGCTATTGAAGGTTATGGCTACACCTTC. It yields the protein CASSKDTAIEGYGYTF.

The CDR3, as DNA: TGTGCCAGCAGTCCATTTCGGGACACGGATGACGAGCAGTACTTC. Protein product: CASSPFRDTDDEQYF. The chain carries TRBV5-4 and TRBJ2-7, with a weak D call TRBD1 (6 bases). The CDR3 extends over 15 amino acids. Germline values: CDR1 SGHNT, CDR2 YYREEE (reference sequence). With 5 bases removed from V and 5 bases from J, the gap between germline ends came to 20 bases.

V gene TRBV6-2 or TRBV6-3 combines with J gene TRBJ2-7; 10 bases align to TRBD1. Germline CDR1 and CDR2: MNHEY and SVGEGT. V lost 8 bases to trimming and J lost 1 base; unmatched junction nucleotides: 11. CDR3 length: 16 residues. CDR3 loop: CASGFPDRGPSYEQYF. CDR3 bases: TGTGCCAGCGGTTTCCCAGACAGGGGGCCATCCTACGAGCAGTACTTC.

V usage is TRBV29-1 and J usage is TRBJ2-1; 9 positions agree with TRBD2. The CDR3 is 18 amino acids. V shed 2 bases and J 0 bases; nucleotides not matched to a gene: 11. Germline V CDR1 and CDR2: SQVTM, ANQGSEA. CDR3 amino acids: CSVESPAGGIVSYNEQFF. For the CDR3, the DNA is TGCAGCGTTGAATCCCCAGCGGGGGGTATCGTCTCCTACAATGAGCAGTTCTTC.

The chain employs TRBV12-3 or TRBV12-4 and TRBJ1-2; D might be TRBD1 (5 bases). The CDR3 has 14 amino acids. V dropped 3 bases and J dropped 4 bases, with 12 bases sitting between them. The CDR3 DNA follows: TGTGCCAGCAGTTTCTCGACAGCCTCCTATGGCTACACCTTC. Translated, it gives CASSFSTASYGYTF.

The V and J genes are TRBV19 and TRBJ2-7, with D possibly being TRBD2 (6 bases). This CDR3 contains 14 residues. The germline gives CDR1 LNHDA, CDR2 SQIVND (reference sequence). V lost 2 bases, J lost 3 bases, and 11 bases lay in between. The CDR3 sequence is CASSIREDFYEQYF. The CDR3 nucleotides are TGTGCCAGTAGTATAAGGGAGGACTTCTACGAGCAGTACTTC.

The chain has TRBV9 and TRBJ2-6, with no clear D. The germline CDR1 and CDR2 sequences are SGDLS and YYNGEE. CDR3 length equals 16 residues. The germline V and J ends were trimmed by 0 bases and 2 bases, with 9 bases remaining between them. The CDR3, as DNA: TGTGCCAGCAGCGTAGATCTACGTACTGGGGCCAACGTCCTGACTTTC. Its translation: CASSVDLRTGANVLTF.

The chain uses TRBV7-9 and TRBJ1-1; D is perhaps TRBD1 (5 bases). Trimming removed 3 bases from V and 1 base from J, with 9 bases in between. CDR1 is SEHNR and CDR2 is FQNEAQ in the germline V gene (reference sequence). The CDR3 spans 14 residues. The CDR3 is CASSFGGGNTEAFF. The CDR3 bases are TGTGCCAGCAGCTTTGGCGGGGGGAACACTGAAGCTTTCTTT.

The V and J genes are TRBV5-6 and TRBJ1-2; possible D gene TRBD1, 5 bases. The CDR3 has 14 amino acids. Germline V gene lookup returns CDR1 SGHDT and CDR2 YYEEEE. Trimming pared 3 bases from V and 7 bases from J, leaving 16 bases between. CDR3 DNA: TGTGCCAGCAGCTCCGGGACTGTCGTTCGTGGCTACACCTTC. The encoded protein is CASSSGTVVRGYTF.

V usage is TRBV6-1 and J usage is TRBJ2-1; 8 positions match TRBD2. Germline CDR1 MNHNS, CDR2 SASEGT. The CDR3 extends over 16 amino acids. With 3 bases clipped from V and 4 bases from J, the junction kept 8 bases outside the gene matches. The CDR3 loop is CASSEERGYPYNEQFF. CDR3 coding DNA: TGTGCCAGCAGTGAGGAGCGGGGGTATCCTTACAATGAGCAGTTCTTC.

The chain is built from TRBV28 and TRBJ2-5; D could derive from TRBD1 or TRBD2 (5 bases each). Trimming shortened V by 5 bases and J by 6 bases, and 10 bases separated the two germline ends. CDR3 size: 12 residues. Germline lookup yields CDR1 MDHEN and CDR2 SYDVKM. The DNA of the CDR3 is TGTGCCAGCAGTGGGCCGGGACAGACCCAGTACTTC. This sequence encodes CASSGPGQTQYF.

The rearrangement joins TRBV7-9 to TRBJ1-3, with 8 bases that match TRBD1. With 3 bases clipped from V and 5 bases from J, the junction kept 12 bases outside the gene matches. There are 17 residues in the CDR3. Germline V gives CDR1 SEHNR, CDR2 FQNEAQ (reference sequence). This chain's CDR3 is CASSFTQRQGFRNTIYF. The CDR3 coding sequence is TGTGCCAGCAGCTTTACCCAGCGACAGGGGTTCAGAAACACCATATATTTT.

V is TRBV29-1 and J is TRBJ1-2, with TRBD1 as a possible D gene (5 bases). The V gene's germline CDR1 is SQVTM and CDR2 ANQGSEA. This CDR3 is built from 15 residues. V was shortened by 0 bases and J by 4 bases, with 15 bases between the two germline ends. The CDR3 DNA reads as TGCAGCGTTGAAGATCAGAAAGGTGGGACCTATGGCTACACCTTC. This sequence encodes CSVEDQKGGTYGYTF.

This rearrangement joins TRBV12-3 or TRBV12-4 to TRBJ2-3; 7 nucleotides agree with TRBD2. J was trimmed by 7 bases and V by 5 bases; bases with no gene match: 9. The CDR3 is made up of 14 amino acids. The CDR3 spells CASSPWGTINTQYF. CDR3 DNA sequence: TGTGCCAGCAGTCCTTGGGGGACTATAAATACGCAGTATTTT.

V gene TRBV30 combines with J gene TRBJ1-1, with D unresolved. The germline gives CDR1 GTSNPN, CDR2 SVGIG (reference sequence). V was trimmed by 2 bases and J by 6 bases, leaving 13 bases between them. The CDR3 contains 13 residues. CDR3 DNA: TGTGCCTGGAGTCCCACCGGTCCCCCTGAAGCTTTCTTT. It translates to CAWSPTGPPEAFF.

The V and J genes are TRBV20-1 and TRBJ2-7; the D gene is possibly TRBD2 (5 bases). V was trimmed by 1 base and J by 4 bases, leaving 8 bases between them. The V gene's germline CDR1 is DFQATT and CDR2 SNEGSKA (reference sequence). The CDR3 has 12 residues. CDR3 coding DNA: TGCAGTGCTAGAGTGGGAGAGTACGAGCAGTACTTC. It encodes CSARVGEYEQYF.

V usage is TRBV2 and J usage is TRBJ2-3; D is perhaps TRBD1 (6 bases). Between the trimmed V and J ends, which lost 2 bases and 2 bases, there was a span of 14 bases. The CDR3 has 16 amino acids. The germline V gene encodes CDR1 SNHLY and CDR2 FYNNEI. Here the CDR3 reads CASSESTGTNTDTQYF. CDR3 coding DNA: TGTGCCAGCAGTGAATCCACCGGGACAAACACAGATACGCAGTATTTT.

The rearrangement joins TRBV6-6 to TRBJ2-1; 9 nucleotides agree with TRBD2. This CDR3 comprises 16 residues. V trimming: 1 base; J trimming: 7 bases; junction bases outside the gene matches: 8. Germline V gene sequence: CDR1 MNHNY, CDR2 SVGAGI (reference sequence). CDR3 amino acids: CASSYWREGDGNEQFF. The CDR3 DNA reads as TGTGCCAGCAGTTACTGGCGGGAGGGTGACGGGAATGAGCAGTTCTTC.

This chain connects TRBV2 to TRBJ2-3; tentatively, D is TRBD1 or TRBD2 (5 bases each). Germline V CDR1 and CDR2: SNHLY, FYNNEI. Trimming took off 6 bases at V and 6 bases at J, with 10 bases between the two ends. The CDR3 extends over 12 amino acids. This chain's CDR3 is CASRPGADTQYF. DNA for the CDR3: TGTGCCAGCAGGCCCGGGGCCGATACGCAGTATTTT.